These T cell receptor beta chains were read from a single sample in a study of blood T cells in healthy people across ages. MiXCR was run by TCRdb on the 5' RACE reads, yielding one entry per CDR3 protein. The data show about 640,000 distinct CDR3 sequences, approximately 59% seen once. Sequenced: blood. These receptors originate from a man between 60 and 75 years old in good health. Both conserved end residues are part of each CDR3. The D gene is left open where the match is weak. Clone size, where shown, is once, few, many, or a class for clones that have expanded.

j_gene,abundance,v_gene,d_gene,CDR3nt,CDR3aa
TRBJ2-7,-,TRBV21-1,-,TGTGCCAGCAGCAAAGCCGTGGACAGGCCTAGCTCCTACGAGCAGTACTTC,CASSKAVDRPSSYEQYF
TRBJ1-2,once,TRBV7-2,-,TGTGCCAGCAGCGCCAGGGTTTCTAACTATGGCTACACCTTC,CASSARVSNYGYTF
TRBJ2-4,few,TRBV20-1,TRBD2,TGCAGTGCTAGGACCGGACTTAGCGGGGGACAAAACATTCAGTACTTC,CSARTGLSGGQNIQYF
TRBJ2-6,few,TRBV20-1,TRBD2,TGCAGTGCTAGAGATCTCGGGGGACTAGCGGGATCTGGGGCCAACGTCCTGACTTTC,CSARDLGGLAGSGANVLTF
TRBJ2-7,few,TRBV21-1,-,TGTGCCAGCAGCAAAGCGCTTTTCCAACGCGGGACAGGGAACTACGAGCAGTACTTC,CASSKALFQRGTGNYEQYF
TRBJ1-4,many,TRBV5-1,TRBD1,TGCGCCAGCAGCCGGGACAGTACTAATGAAAAACTGTTTTTT,CASSRDSTNEKLFF
TRBJ1-6,-,TRBV28,-,TGTGCCAGCAGTTTCTTTCATCTGGGCGGGCTGAGCTCCTATAATTCACCCCTCCACTTT,CASSFFHLGGLSSYNSPLHF
TRBJ1-5,-,TRBV20-1,TRBD1,TGCAGTGCTAGAGTCCGAGGACAGGGGGGCAATCAGCCCCAGCATTTT,CSARVRGQGGNQPQHF
TRBJ2-7,-,TRBV28,TRBD1,TGTGCCACCAAGACAGGGCAACCAACCTACGAGCAGTACTTC,CATKTGQPTYEQYF
TRBJ2-1,-,TRBV29-1,TRBD1,TGCAGCGTCATGGGGACAGAGGATTACAATGAGCAGTTCTTC,CSVMGTEDYNEQFF
TRBJ2-1,-,TRBV9,-,TGTGCCAGCAGCGTAGAGTGGCCCCCAGGTGAGCAGTTCTTC,CASSVEWPPGEQFF
TRBJ2-5,-,TRBV7-9,-,TGTGCCAGCAGATCGACCAGCGGGACCCAGTACTTC,CASRSTSGTQYF
TRBJ2-7,-,TRBV28,TRBD1,TGTGCCAGCAGTGGAAGGGACAGTCTGACCTACGAGCAGTACTTC,CASSGRDSLTYEQYF
TRBJ1-2,-,TRBV15,TRBD1,TGTGCCACCAGCCCCCGGGACAGATATACTAACTATGGCTACACCTTC,CATSPRDRYTNYGYTF
TRBJ2-5,few,TRBV20-1,TRBD1,TGCAGTGCTAGAGATTGGCTTACAGAAACAGGGGACCAAGAGACCCAGTACTTC,CSARDWLTETGDQETQYF
TRBJ2-3,-,TRBV3-1,-,TGTGCCAGCAGCCATGGGACTTTGCTTAGCACAGATGCGCAGTATTTT,CASSHGTLLSTDAQYF
TRBJ1-5,-,TRBV5-1,TRBD1,TGCGCCAGCAGCTTGGGGGCAGGGGGCGCGGGTCAGCCCCAGCATTTT,CASSLGAGGAGQPQHF
TRBJ2-5,-,TRBV5-1,-,TGCGCCAGCAGTCGCGGTCTCACCCAAGAGACCCAGTACTTC,CASSRGLTQETQYF
TRBJ2-7,-,TRBV4-1,-,TGCGCCAGCAGCCAAGAGCCTCCGGGGTCTAGCTCCTACGAGCAGTACTTC,CASSQEPPGSSSYEQYF
TRBJ1-1,-,TRBV20-1,-,TGCAGTGCTAGTCGCCAGCCATCGAACACTGAAGCTTTCTTT,CSASRQPSNTEAFF
TRBJ1-5,many,TRBV20-1,-,TGCAGTGCTAGAACGGGGGATCAGCCCCAGCATTTT,CSARTGDQPQHF
TRBJ2-6,many,TRBV4-1,-,TGCGCCAGCAGTCAACAGGGTGCCGGGGCCAACGTCCTGACTTTC,CASSQQGAGANVLTF
TRBJ1-1,-,TRBV5-6,TRBD1,TGTGCCAGCAGCCAGGACAGGAGACTGAACACTGAAGCTTTCTTT,CASSQDRRLNTEAFF
TRBJ2-7,-,TRBV7-9,-,TGTGCCAGCAGCTTAGCTGGCCCGGGTGACGAGCAGTACTTC,CASSLAGPGDEQYF
TRBJ2-5,many,TRBV12-3/TRBV12-4,-,TGTGCCAGCAGTTTAGTCGGACCCCAGTACTTC,CASSLVGPQYF
TRBJ2-3,-,TRBV25-1,TRBD1,TGTGCCAGCAGTCTCGGGACAGGGGCCTCAGATACGCAGTATTTT,CASSLGTGASDTQYF
TRBJ2-5,-,TRBV29-1,-,TGCAGCGTTGATTCGTCGGGGGTACAAGAGACCCAGTACTTC,CSVDSSGVQETQYF
TRBJ2-7,many,TRBV20-1,-,TGCAGTGCTAGAGAGTCGGGCAGAGCTAGTGGTCTCTACGAGCAGTACTTC,CSARESGRASGLYEQYF
TRBJ2-1,-,TRBV5-1,TRBD2,TGCGCCAGCAGCTTGCGGGATAGCGGGGTTAATGAGCAGTTCTTC,CASSLRDSGVNEQFF
TRBJ1-4,few,TRBV7-2,-,TGTGCCAGCAGCTTAGCCAGACGTAATGAAAAACTGTTTTTT,CASSLARRNEKLFF
TRBJ2-1,few,TRBV5-1,-,TGCGCCAGCAGCGTGCCAGTTGGCAATGAGCAGTTCTTC,CASSVPVGNEQFF
TRBJ2-2,-,TRBV7-9,TRBD2,TGTGCCAGCAGCCCTAAGCGGGAGAACACCGGGGAGCTGTTTTTT,CASSPKRENTGELFF
TRBJ2-7,-,TRBV7-2,TRBD2,TGTGCCAGCTGGGGGACTAGCGGAGGGCGTGGCAATGAGCAGTACTTC,CASWGTSGGRGNEQYF
TRBJ2-1,-,TRBV4-2,TRBD2,TGTGCCAGCAGCCAAGAAGAGGCAGCGGGGGGTAACAATGAGCAGTTCTTC,CASSQEEAAGGNNEQFF
TRBJ2-1,-,TRBV11-1,-,TGTGCCAGCAGCTTAGGAATGGGCAGGGACAAGTTCTTC,CASSLGMGRDKFF
TRBJ2-7,-,TRBV6-2/TRBV6-3,-,TGTGCCAGCAGTTACCGGCAGGGGTTGGGCAATGAGCAGTACTTC,CASSYRQGLGNEQYF
TRBJ2-5,-,TRBV3-1,-,TGTGCCTCCCGCAGGGCTGGGGGGGAGACCCAGTACTTC,CASRRAGGETQYF
TRBJ2-5,few,TRBV28,-,TGTGCCAGCACCACCCCCAGGGGCTGGGAGACCCAGTACTTC,CASTTPRGWETQYF
TRBJ2-5,-,TRBV5-6,-,TGTGCCATCAGCTTAGGGTCAGGGCGGAGGGAGACCCAGTACTTC,CAISLGSGRRETQYF
TRBJ1-5,-,TRBV20-1,TRBD1,TGCAGTGCTAGAGCTATAACAGGGGGCGATCAGCCCCAGCATTTT,CSARAITGGDQPQHF
TRBJ1-2,few,TRBV20-1,-,TGCAGTGCTAAGCCCCCCTCTAACTATGGCTACACCTTC,CSAKPPSNYGYTF
TRBJ1-2,few,TRBV4-1,TRBD1,TGCGCCAGCAGCCAGACAGGGCTTAACTATGGCTACACCTTC,CASSQTGLNYGYTF
TRBJ1-6,-,TRBV2,TRBD1,TGTGCCAGCAGCAGACAGGGAAGGAATTCACCCCTCCACTTT,CASSRQGRNSPLHF
TRBJ1-1,-,TRBV20-1,TRBD1,TGCAGTGCTAGAGATAAGAGACAGGGCCTGGAAGCTTTCTTT,CSARDKRQGLEAFF